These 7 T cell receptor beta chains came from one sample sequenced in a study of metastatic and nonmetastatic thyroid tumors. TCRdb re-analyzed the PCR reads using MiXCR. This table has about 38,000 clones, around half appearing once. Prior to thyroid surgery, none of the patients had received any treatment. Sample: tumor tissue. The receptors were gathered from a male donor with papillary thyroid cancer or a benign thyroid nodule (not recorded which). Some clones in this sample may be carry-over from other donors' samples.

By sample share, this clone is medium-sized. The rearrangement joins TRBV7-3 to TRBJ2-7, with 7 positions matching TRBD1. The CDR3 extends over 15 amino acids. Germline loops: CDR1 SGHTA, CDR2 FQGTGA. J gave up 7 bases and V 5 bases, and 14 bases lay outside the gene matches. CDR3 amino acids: CASSPDRDNPKEQYF. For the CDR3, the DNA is TGTGCCAGCAGCCCCGACAGGGACAACCCTAAGGAGCAGTACTTC.

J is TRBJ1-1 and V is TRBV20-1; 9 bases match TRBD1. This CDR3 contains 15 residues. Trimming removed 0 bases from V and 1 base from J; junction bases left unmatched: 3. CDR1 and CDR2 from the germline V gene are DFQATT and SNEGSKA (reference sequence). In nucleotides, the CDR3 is TGCAGTGCTAGAGATGGGACAGGGAGGAACACTGAAGCTTTCTTT. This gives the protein CSARDGTGRNTEAFF.

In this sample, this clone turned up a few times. The CDR3 protein is CASSLDRVSGNTIYF. Written as DNA, the CDR3 is TGCGCCAGCAGCTTGGACAGGGTATCCGGAAACACCATATATTTT. The chain carries TRBV5-1 and TRBJ1-3; TRBD1 might be the D (6 bases). CDR1 is SGHRS, CDR2 YFSETQ, per germline. The CDR3 is 15 residues long. V dropped 0 bases and J dropped 4 bases, with 11 bases sitting between them.

In nucleotides, the CDR3 is TGTGCCAGCACCCCGTCCGGGACTAGGGATGAGCAGTTCTTC. Residues: CASTPSGTRDEQFF. This sequence joins TRBV7-2 and TRBJ2-1, with 8 positions matching TRBD2. The germline CDR1 and CDR2 sequences are SGHTA and FQGNSA. Trimming cost V 7 bases and J 8 bases; bases outside gene matches: 10. The CDR3 spans 14 residues. The full variable domain, rest sourced from reference TRBV7-2 and TRBJ2-1, is GAGVSQSPSNKVTEKGKDVELRCDPISGHTALYWYRQSLGQGLEFLIYFQGNSAPDKSGLPSDRFSAERTGGSVSTLTIQRTQQEDSAVYLCASTPSGTRDEQFFGPGTRLTVL.

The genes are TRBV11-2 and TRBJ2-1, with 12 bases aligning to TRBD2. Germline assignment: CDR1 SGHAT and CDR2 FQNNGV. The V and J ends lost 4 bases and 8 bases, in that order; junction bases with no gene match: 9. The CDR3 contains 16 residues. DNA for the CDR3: TGTGCCAGCAGCTCCAGGACTAGCGGGATAAAGTATGAGCAGTTCTTC. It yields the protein CASSSRTSGIKYEQFF.

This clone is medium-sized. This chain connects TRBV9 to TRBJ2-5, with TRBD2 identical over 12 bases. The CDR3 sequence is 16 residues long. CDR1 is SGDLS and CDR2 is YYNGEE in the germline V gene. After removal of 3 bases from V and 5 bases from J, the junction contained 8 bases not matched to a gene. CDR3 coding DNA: TGTGCCAGCAGCGAGGCTAGCGGGGGGGGTTTGGAGACCCAGTACTTC. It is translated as CASSEASGGGLETQYF. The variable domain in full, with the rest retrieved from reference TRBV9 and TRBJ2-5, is DSGVTQTPKHLITATGQRVTLRCSPRSGDLSVYWYQQSLDQGLQFLIQYYNGEERAKGNILERFSAQQFPDLHSELNLSSLELGDSALYFCASSEASGGGLETQYFGPGTRLLVL.

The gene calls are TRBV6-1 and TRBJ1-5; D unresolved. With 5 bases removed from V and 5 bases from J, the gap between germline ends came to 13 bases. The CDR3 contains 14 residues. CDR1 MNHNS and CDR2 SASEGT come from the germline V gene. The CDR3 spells CASSSLLGDQPQHF. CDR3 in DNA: TGTGCCAGCAGTTCCCTCTTGGGCGATCAGCCCCAGCATTTT.